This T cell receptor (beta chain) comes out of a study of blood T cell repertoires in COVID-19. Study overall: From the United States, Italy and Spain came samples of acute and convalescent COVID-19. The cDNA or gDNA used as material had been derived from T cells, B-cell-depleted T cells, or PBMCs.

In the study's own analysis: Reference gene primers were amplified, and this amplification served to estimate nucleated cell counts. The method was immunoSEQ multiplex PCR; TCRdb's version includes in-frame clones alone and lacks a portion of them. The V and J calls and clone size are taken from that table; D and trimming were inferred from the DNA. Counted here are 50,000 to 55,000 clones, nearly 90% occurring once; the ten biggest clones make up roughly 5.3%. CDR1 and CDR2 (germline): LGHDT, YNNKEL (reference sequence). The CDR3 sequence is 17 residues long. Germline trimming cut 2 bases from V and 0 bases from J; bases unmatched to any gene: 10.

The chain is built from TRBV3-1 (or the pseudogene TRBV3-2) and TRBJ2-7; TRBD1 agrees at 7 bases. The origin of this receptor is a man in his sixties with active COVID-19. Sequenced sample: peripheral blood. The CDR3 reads CASSQPRKTGSSYEQYF. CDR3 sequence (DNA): TGTGCCAGCAGCCAACCGAGAAAGACAGGGAGCTCCTACGAGCAGTACTTC.